This T cell receptor beta chain was sequenced for a study of PD-1 blockade in classical Hodgkin lymphoma. Findings of the study overall: Compared with healthy donors, newly diagnosed patients reportedly showed lower baseline TCR diversity. What caused the repertoire differences, perhaps disease activity or prior therapy, remains undefined.

With regard to this clone: Its antigen is unidentified.

The repertoire was sequenced with immunoSEQ multiplex PCR; TCRdb's copy has only in-frame clones and lacks some. The sample lists fewer than 20,000 clones; 92% were seen once. The time point was: newly diagnosed, previously untreated cHL patient sample. Magnetic negative selection was used to purify CD4+ T cells from thawed PBMCs. This CDR3 spans 13 amino acids. CDR1 and CDR2 (germline): ENHRY, SYGVKD. V lost 6 bases to trimming and J lost 8 bases; unmatched junction nucleotides: 6. The chain joins TRBV10-3 to TRBJ2-1, with 8 nucleotides matching TRBD2. The specimen sequenced was CD4+ T cells from blood. The receptor's source is a human donor with classical Hodgkin lymphoma. The CDR3 loop is CAIRTGTRDEQFF. The DNA of the CDR3 is TGTGCCATCAGAACCGGGACTAGGGATGAGCAGTTCTTC.